Sequencing of this T cell receptor (beta chain) was carried out in a study of regulatory T cells in long-lasting Graves disease (dated by TCRdb to about 2021). For the study in its entirety: Antithyroid drugs had been taken for less than 3 months by newly diagnosed Graves' disease patients. Peripheral blood TCR sequencing and RNA sequencing compared persistent Graves' disease patients with newly diagnosed Graves' disease patients. The study took place in China and was registered as a clinical trial. A total of approximately 35 samples underwent TCR sequencing: around 13 from persistent and some 20 from newly diagnosed Graves' disease patients.

The table lists this clonotype with many counts. Its antigen is still unknown. No base quality information exists; no much larger clone differs at one position. The V and J ends are trimmed by 1 base and 5 bases, leaving 8 bases between them. CDR1 and CDR2 were assigned from the germline V gene as SGHDN and FVKESK. The CDR3 sequence holds 13 residues, the cysteine and phenylalanine included. CDR3 DNA is the only sequence kept; it has 39 bases, read in frame from the first base. Here is what the overall study found, with its caveats: Sequencing and analysis were restricted to the TCR beta chain. Because the primary lesion, thyroid tissue, could not be accessed, the study looked at peripheral blood alone. A larger number of public clonotypes was shared among persistent patients (more than 2,500) than among newly diagnosed patients (approximately 930). Persistent disease showed preferential use of TRBV28, TRBJ1-2 and TRBJ2-5, whereas newly diagnosed disease favored TRBV20-1 and TRBJ2-1. Compared with newly diagnosed patients, persistent Graves' disease patients had lower TCR Shannon entropy and fewer highly expanded clones, which suggests clonal expansion. The authors noted that the small sample size was a limitation that may lower accuracy.

In the paper's terms, the time point label means: newly diagnosed GD, antithyroid drugs for less than 3 months. For both TCR sequencing and RNA sequencing, RNA was extracted from PBMCs using TRIzol. Graves' disease was diagnosed according to American Thyroid Association guidelines. Patients were recruited from an endocrinology department in Xi'an, China. Each patient gave about 10 milliliters of peripheral blood, collected in an EDTA anticoagulant tube. PBMCs were isolated by Ficoll Paque Plus density gradient separation without further T cell sorting. RNA quality was checked with an Agilent 2100 Bioanalyzer and agarose gel, and concentration with a NanoDrop 2000. Receptor libraries were prepared by multiplex PCR. Instrument on record: Illumina HiSeq 4000. CDR3 regions were amplified by Arm-PCR with iRepertoire HTBI primers to construct TCR beta libraries. Gel purification was performed on PCR products prior to sequencing. The published analysis was carried out like this. A total of around 66 TRBV and 14 TRBJ segments were identified across samples and were used for gene usage analysis of CDR3 amino acid clonotypes. Filtered high-quality paired reads were merged into contigs using COPE and FqMerger. Contigs were aligned with BLAST to IMGT TRBV, TRBD and TRBJ reference genes, and CDR3 was defined per IMGT. Clonotypes above 0.1% frequency were classified as highly expanded clones. Shannon entropy was used to measure repertoire diversity, and the Gini coefficient was used to measure V-J evenness. Public clonotypes were defined as clonotypes shared by more than one individual. Starting from the raw public reads, TCRdb applied fastp trimming at Q25, assembled clones with MiXCR and retained in-frame beta chains. For every CDR3 protein sequence, its rows merge into one entry that carries the most common genes and DNA. V and J calls and clone size were set by TCRdb, not the authors. Here the sample has 420,000 or so distinct CDR3 sequences; about 15% occur a single time. About 23% of the sample lies in the top ten.

This same sample was also part of a study on T cells in Graves' hyperthyroidism and ophthalmopathy. Per the second study: Stable Graves' hyperthyroidism was defined as the absence of progression to ophthalmopathy over 18 months of follow-up. Hyperthyroidism patients were aged 18 to 65 years and newly diagnosed, with disease duration of less than 2 months. The study excluded patients with uncontrolled infections, other autoimmune diseases, pregnancy or lactation. Diagnoses relied on clinical symptoms, serum thyroxine and TRAb, thyroid ultrasound and orbital computed tomography. For the first round of RT-PCR on the TCR CDR3, the HTBI primer set was used together with the Qiagen OneStep RT-PCR kit. Most expanded thyroid clonotypes (frequency above 0.001) were also detected in blood, a finding suggesting that blood repertoires may reflect thyroid immune responses. In cross-validation, a model built on a 13 V-J signature told ophthalmopathy apart from stable hyperthyroidism with under 90% sensitivity and approximately 81% specificity, and in testing the same model reached 80%/75%. In validation, progression to ophthalmopathy was predicted by the model with 55% to 71% sensitivity and around 76% specificity, a median of approximately 6.5 months before onset. To identify distinguishing TCR V-J signatures, a discovery cohort of some 99 patients was used, comprising some 45 with Graves' ophthalmopathy and some 57 with stable Graves' hyperthyroidism. Prospective prediction of ophthalmopathy was tested in an independent validation cohort consisting of some 20 hyperthyroidism patients and over 15 patients who later progressed to ophthalmopathy. The 95 to 100 discovery patients were randomly split 7:3 into training and test sets. In about 6 Graves' hyperthyroidism patients, the study also compared T-cell repertoires from thyroid tissue with T-cell repertoires from blood. Following sampling, methimazole starting at 30 mg daily was given to hyperthyroidism patients, and high-dose intravenous methylprednisolone was given to ophthalmopathy patients. Libraries were constructed in a second round of multiplex PCR, after which size selection and purification were performed. Paired-end sequencing of the libraries was performed with 100 bp reads on an Illumina HiSeq2000. SOAPnuke was used to process the raw data, with reads discarded if the reads contained adapters or uncalled bases, had a mean Phred below 15, or lacked an exact constant-primer or identifier match. High-quality paired reads were merged using COPE v1.2.5, and each unique nucleotide sequence was defined as a clonotype. MiTCR v1.1 was used to align the clonotypes against IMGT TRBV, TRBD and TRBJ reference segments. Analysis was restricted to V-J combinations with a frequency above 0.0001, which covered about 99% of repertoires. The TCS score was defined as F50 (clonal expansion) divided by E x V (chaos), with BLOSUM62-based TCRdist calculated between CDR3 peptides within each V-J. Welch's t-statistics and random forest reduced just over 500 V-J features to roughly 13, which were used in a naive Bayes classifier (R e1071). No statistical method was used to set the sample size in advance, and investigators knew the group allocation. TCR Vbeta CDR3 sequencing of approximately 140 peripheral blood samples (43 ophthalmopathy, roughly 72 hyperthyroidism and some 17 progressor patients) is reported in the paper.

The receptor's source is a woman between 18 and 29 years old with Graves disease. Donor details come from another sample of the same person, matched by shared clones. This chain joins TRBV14 to TRBJ1-1, with TRBD1 tentatively as D gene (5 bases match). The material was peripheral blood mononuclear cells (PBMCs), obtained at new diagnosis, from a patient treated with antithyroid drugs. The CDR3 region reads CASSQVGGTEAFF. At the DNA level, the sequence is TGTGCCAGCAGCCAAGTGGGGGGGACTGAAGCTTTCTTT.